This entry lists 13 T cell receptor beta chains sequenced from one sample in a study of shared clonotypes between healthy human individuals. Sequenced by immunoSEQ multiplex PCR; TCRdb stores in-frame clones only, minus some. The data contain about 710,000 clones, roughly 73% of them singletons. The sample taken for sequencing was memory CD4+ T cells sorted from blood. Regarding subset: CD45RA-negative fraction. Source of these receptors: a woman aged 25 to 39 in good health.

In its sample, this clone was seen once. The CDR3 sequence is CASTGTTLFSTGELFF. CDR3 in DNA: TGTGCCAGCACAGGGACTACGCTCTTTTCCACCGGGGAGCTGTTTTTT. The rearrangement joins TRBV6-6 to TRBJ2-2; 7 nucleotides align to TRBD2. CDR1 MNHNY and CDR2 SVGAGI come from the germline V gene (reference sequence). Trimming cost V 7 bases and J 4 bases; bases outside gene matches: 12. The CDR3 loop spans 16 amino acids.

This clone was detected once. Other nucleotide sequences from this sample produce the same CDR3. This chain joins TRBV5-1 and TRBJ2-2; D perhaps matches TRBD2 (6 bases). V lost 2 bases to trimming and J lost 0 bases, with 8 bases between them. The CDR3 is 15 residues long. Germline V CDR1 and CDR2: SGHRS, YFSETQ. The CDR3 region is CASSFGTANTGELFF. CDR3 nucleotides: TGCGCCAGCAGCTTTGGGACTGCGAACACCGGGGAGCTGTTTTTT.

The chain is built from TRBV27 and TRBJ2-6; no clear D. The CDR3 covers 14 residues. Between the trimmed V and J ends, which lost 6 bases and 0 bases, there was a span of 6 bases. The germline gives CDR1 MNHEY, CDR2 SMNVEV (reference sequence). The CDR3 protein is CASRGFSGANVLTF. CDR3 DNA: TGTGCCAGCAGGGGTTTCTCTGGGGCCAACGTCCTGACTTTC. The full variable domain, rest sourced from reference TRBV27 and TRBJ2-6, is EAQVTQNPRYLITVTGKKLTVTCSQNMNHEYMSWYRQDPGLGLRQIYYSMNVEVTDKGDVPEGYKVSRKEKRNFPLILESPSPNQTSLYFCASRGFSGANVLTFGAGSRLTVL.

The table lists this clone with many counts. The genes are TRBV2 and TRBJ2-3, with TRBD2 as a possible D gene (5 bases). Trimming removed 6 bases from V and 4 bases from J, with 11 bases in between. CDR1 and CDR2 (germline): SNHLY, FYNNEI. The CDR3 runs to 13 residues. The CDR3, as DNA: TGTGCCAGCAGCCTCTCGGGGTCAGATACGCAGTATTTT. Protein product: CASSLSGSDTQYF.

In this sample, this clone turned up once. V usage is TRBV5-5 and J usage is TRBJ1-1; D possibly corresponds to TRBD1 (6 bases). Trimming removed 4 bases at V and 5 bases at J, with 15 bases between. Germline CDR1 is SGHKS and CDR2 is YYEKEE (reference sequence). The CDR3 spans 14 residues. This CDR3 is CASSLTGSATEAFF. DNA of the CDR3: TGTGCCAGCAGCCTGACAGGCAGCGCGACTGAAGCTTTCTTT.

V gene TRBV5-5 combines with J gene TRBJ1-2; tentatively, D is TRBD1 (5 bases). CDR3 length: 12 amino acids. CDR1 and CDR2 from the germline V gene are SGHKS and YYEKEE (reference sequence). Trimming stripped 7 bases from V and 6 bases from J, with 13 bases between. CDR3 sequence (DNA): TGTGCCAGCCGACTGTGGGGGGATGGCTACACCTTC. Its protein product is CASRLWGDGYTF.

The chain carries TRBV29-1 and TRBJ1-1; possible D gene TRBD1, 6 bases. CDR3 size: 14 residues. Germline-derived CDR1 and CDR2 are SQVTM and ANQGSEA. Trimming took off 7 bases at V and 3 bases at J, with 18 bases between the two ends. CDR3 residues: CSALAQGRDTEAFF. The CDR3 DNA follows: TGCAGCGCTTTAGCCCAGGGGAGGGACACTGAAGCTTTCTTT.

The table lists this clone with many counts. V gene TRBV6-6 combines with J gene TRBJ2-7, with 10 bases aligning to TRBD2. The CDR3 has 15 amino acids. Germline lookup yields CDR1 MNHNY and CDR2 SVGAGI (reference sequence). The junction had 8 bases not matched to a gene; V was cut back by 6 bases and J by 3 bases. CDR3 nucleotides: TGTGCCAGCAGCTCTCGGACTAGCGGACACTACGAGCAGTACTTC. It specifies CASSSRTSGHYEQYF.

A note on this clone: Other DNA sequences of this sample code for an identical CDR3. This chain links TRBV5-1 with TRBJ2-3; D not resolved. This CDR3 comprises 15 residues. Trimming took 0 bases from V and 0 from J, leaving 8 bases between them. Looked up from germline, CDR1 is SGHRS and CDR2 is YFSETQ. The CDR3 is CASSLATTSTDTQYF. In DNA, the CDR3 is TGCGCCAGCAGCTTGGCCACCACTAGCACAGATACGCAGTATTTT.

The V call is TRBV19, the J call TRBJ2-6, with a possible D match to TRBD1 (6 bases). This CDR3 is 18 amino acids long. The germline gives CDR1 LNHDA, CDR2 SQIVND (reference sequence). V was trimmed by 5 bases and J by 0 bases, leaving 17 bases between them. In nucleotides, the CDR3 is TGTGCCAGTAGTGAGATATCCGGGACACTCTCTGGGGCCAACGTCCTGACTTTC. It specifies CASSEISGTLSGANVLTF.

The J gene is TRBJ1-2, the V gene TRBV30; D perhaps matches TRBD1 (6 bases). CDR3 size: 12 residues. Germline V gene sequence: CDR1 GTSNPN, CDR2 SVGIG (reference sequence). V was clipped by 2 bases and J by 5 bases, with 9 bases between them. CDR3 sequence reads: CAWSLQGYGYTF. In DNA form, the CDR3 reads TGTGCCTGGAGTCTACAGGGATATGGCTACACCTTC.

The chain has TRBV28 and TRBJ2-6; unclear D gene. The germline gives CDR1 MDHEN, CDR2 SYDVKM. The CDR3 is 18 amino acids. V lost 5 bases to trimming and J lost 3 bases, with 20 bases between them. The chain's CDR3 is CASSTPTALGYGANVLTF. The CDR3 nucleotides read TGTGCCAGCAGTACCCCCACAGCCCTCGGTTATGGGGCCAACGTCCTGACTTTC.

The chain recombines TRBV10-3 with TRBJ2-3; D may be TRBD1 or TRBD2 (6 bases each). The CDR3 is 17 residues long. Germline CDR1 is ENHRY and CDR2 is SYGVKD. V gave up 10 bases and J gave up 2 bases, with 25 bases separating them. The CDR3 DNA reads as TGTGCCACCACCGCCCGGGGGCAGGGACCATTCACAGATACGCAGTATTTT. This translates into CATTARGQGPFTDTQYF.